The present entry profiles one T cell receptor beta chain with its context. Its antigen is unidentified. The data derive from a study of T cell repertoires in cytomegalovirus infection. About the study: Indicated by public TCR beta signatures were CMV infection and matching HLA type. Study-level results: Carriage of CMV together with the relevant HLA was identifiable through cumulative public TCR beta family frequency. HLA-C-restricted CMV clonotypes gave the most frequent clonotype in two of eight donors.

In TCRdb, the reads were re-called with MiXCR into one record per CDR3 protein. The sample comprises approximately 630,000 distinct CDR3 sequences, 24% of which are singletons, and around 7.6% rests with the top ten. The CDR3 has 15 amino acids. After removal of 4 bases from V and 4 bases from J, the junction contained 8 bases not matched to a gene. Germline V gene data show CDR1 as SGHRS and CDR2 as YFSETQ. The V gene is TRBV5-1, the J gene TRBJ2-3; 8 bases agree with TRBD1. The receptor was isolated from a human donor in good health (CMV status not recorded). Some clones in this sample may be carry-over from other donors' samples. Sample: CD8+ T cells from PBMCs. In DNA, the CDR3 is TGCGCCAGCAGCCTAGAACAGGGGGTGTCAGATACGCAGTATTTT. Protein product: CASSLEQGVSDTQYF. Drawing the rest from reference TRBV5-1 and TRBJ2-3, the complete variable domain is KAGVTQTPRYLIKTRGQQVTLSCSPISGHRSVSWYQQTPGQGLQFLFEYFSETQRNKGNFPGRFSGRQFSNSRSEMNVSTLELGDSALYLCASSLEQGVSDTQYFGPGTRLTVL.